Listed below are T cell receptor beta chains from one sample, sequenced in a study of blood T cell repertoires in COVID-19. Assay: immunoSEQ multiplex PCR; the TCRdb copy retains only in-frame clones and omits some. The sample records some 180,000 clones, more than 70% being singletons. The sequencing input was peripheral blood. All receptors come from a man aged 45 to 65 who had recovered from COVID-19. CDR3s include the opening cysteine and the closing phenylalanine or tryptophan. D genes are given only for firm matches. A row's size may be missing; if present it is once, few, many or a size class.

clone size | CDR3 length | J gene | D gene | V gene | CDR3 DNA | CDR3 protein
NA | 17 | TRBJ2-5 | TRBD2 | TRBV7-2 | TGTGCCAGCAGCTTAGGAGTAGCGGGAAGAGCCCAAGAGACCCAGTACTTC | CASSLGVAGRAQETQYF
NA | 16 | TRBJ2-2 | TRBD2 | TRBV19 | TGTGCCAGTAGTATAAAGACTAGCGGGGGGTCCGGGGAGCTGTTTTTT | CASSIKTSGGSGELFF
NA | 16 | TRBJ2-1 | TRBD2 | TRBV6-5 | TGTGCCAGCAGTTACCCACGGGGTAGCGGGGGAAATGAGCAGTTCTTC | CASSYPRGSGGNEQFF
NA | 13 | TRBJ2-5 | TRBD1 | TRBV11-1 | TGTGCCAGCCGCTCAGGGGGACAAGAGACCCAGTACTTC | CASRSGGQETQYF
NA | 14 | TRBJ1-4 | TRBD1 | TRBV19 | TGTGCCAGTAGGACAGGGGCAACTAATGAAAAACTGTTTTTT | CASRTGATNEKLFF
NA | 15 | TRBJ2-7 | NA | TRBV6-2/TRBV6-3 | TGTGCCAGCAGTTCTCGCGTCCGAACAGCCTACGAGCAGTACTTC | CASSSRVRTAYEQYF
NA | 16 | TRBJ2-1 | NA | TRBV4-2 | TGTGCCAGCAGCCAAGAGCGACAGAACTCCTACAATGAGCAGTTCTTC | CASSQERQNSYNEQFF
NA | 16 | TRBJ2-1 | TRBD1 | TRBV7-2 | TGTGCCAGCAGCTTCCCTGGACTCGCCAGGGGGAATGAGCAGTTCTTC | CASSFPGLARGNEQFF
NA | 14 | TRBJ1-2 | NA | TRBV6-6 | TGTGCCAGCAGTTACTCCCAGGGTATCTATGGCTACACCTTC | CASSYSQGIYGYTF
NA | 13 | TRBJ1-6 | NA | TRBV30 | TGTGCCTGGAGTAAAAACAGTAATTCACCCCTCCACTTT | CAWSKNSNSPLHF
NA | 16 | TRBJ2-1 | TRBD2 | TRBV7-6 | TGTGCCAGCAGCCCGGGACTAGCGGGGATCTACAATGAGCAGTTCTTC | CASSPGLAGIYNEQFF
once | 15 | TRBJ2-3 | NA | TRBV7-9 | TGTGCCAGCAGCTCCAGGGGAGATGGTTGGGATACGCAGTATTTT | CASSSRGDGWDTQYF
NA | 14 | TRBJ1-1 | TRBD1 | TRBV10-1 | TGCGCCAGCAGTGAGCAGGGGGAGAACACTGAAGCTTTCTTT | CASSEQGENTEAFF
NA | 16 | TRBJ2-2 | NA | TRBV19 | TGTGCCAGTAGTACGCCGGAGGGGCCAAACACCGGGGAGCTGTTTTTT | CASSTPEGPNTGELFF
NA | 15 | TRBJ1-2 | TRBD1 | TRBV4-3 | TGCGCCAGCAGCCAAGGACAGGGTATTAACTATGGCTACACCTTC | CASSQGQGINYGYTF
NA | 12 | TRBJ1-5 | TRBD1 | TRBV6-5 | TGTGCCAGCAGACAGGGGTCTCAGCCCCAGCATTTT | CASRQGSQPQHF
NA | 15 | TRBJ2-3 | TRBD2 | TRBV9 | TGTGCCAGCAGCGTAGCGGGGGGGAGCACAGATACGCAGTATTTT | CASSVAGGSTDTQYF
NA | 16 | TRBJ2-3 | TRBD2 | TRBV3-1/TRBV3-2 | TGTGCCAGCAGCCGGGGCCTAGCGGGGTACTCAGATACGCAGTATTTT | CASSRGLAGYSDTQYF
NA | 14 | TRBJ1-5 | NA | TRBV6-2/TRBV6-3 | TGTGCCAGCAGTTACGGAGGCGGCAATCAGCCCCAGCATTTT | CASSYGGGNQPQHF
NA | 15 | TRBJ2-3 | NA | TRBV7-2 | TGTGCCAGCAGCTTAGTCCGGGGAGGCACAGATACGCAGTATTTT | CASSLVRGGTDTQYF
NA | 14 | TRBJ1-2 | TRBD1 | TRBV28 | TGTGCCAGCAGTTGGGACAGGGGGGGCTATGGCTACACCTTC | CASSWDRGGYGYTF
NA | 16 | TRBJ2-7 | TRBD2 | TRBV5-1 | TGCGCCAGCAGCTTGGCTAGCGGGATATTAGCCTACGAGCAGTACTTC | CASSLASGILAYEQYF
NA | 14 | TRBJ2-3 | NA | TRBV30 | TGTGCCTGGAGTAGGGGTTCTAGCACAGATACGCAGTATTTT | CAWSRGSSTDTQYF
NA | 16 | TRBJ1-5 | NA | TRBV19 | TGTGCCAGTAGCATCCCTCGACAGCAAAGCAATCAGCCCCAGCATTTT | CASSIPRQQSNQPQHF
once | 13 | TRBJ1-5 | NA | TRBV2 | TGTGCCAGCAGTCGGACAGCCAATCAGCCCCAGCATTTT | CASSRTANQPQHF
once | 18 | TRBJ2-3 | TRBD2 | TRBV5-1 | TGCGCCAGCAGCTTGGTACCTAGCGGGAAGGGGGCCCCAGATACGCAGTATTTT | CASSLVPSGKGAPDTQYF
NA | 17 | TRBJ2-5 | TRBD2 | TRBV7-2 | TGTGCCAGCAGCTTGGGACTAGCGGGAGGAGGGCAAGAGACCCAGTACTTC | CASSLGLAGGGQETQYF
NA | 19 | TRBJ1-6 | TRBD1 | TRBV7-2 | TGTGCCAGCAGCTTCGACAGGGGATTTTCCGGAACCTATAATTCACCCCTCCACTTT | CASSFDRGFSGTYNSPLHF
NA | 15 | TRBJ2-5 | TRBD2 | TRBV27 | TGTGCCAGCAGTTTGATAGCGGGAGGCATGGAGACCCAGTACTTC | CASSLIAGGMETQYF
NA | 15 | TRBJ2-6 | NA | TRBV18 | TGTGCCAGCTCACCTTCCGGGGCTGGGGCCAACGTCCTGACTTTC | CASSPSGAGANVLTF
once | 13 | TRBJ2-7 | TRBD1 | TRBV6-5 | TGTGCCAGCAGGTATCGACAGGGGAGCGAGCAGTACTTC | CASRYRQGSEQYF
few | 14 | TRBJ1-3 | NA | TRBV28 | TGTGCCAGCAGTACCCAGGGGATGCGAAACACCATATATTTT | CASSTQGMRNTIYF
NA | 16 | TRBJ2-3 | TRBD2 | TRBV5-4 | TGTGCCAGCAGCTCACTAGCGGGAGGGCCTTCCGATACGCAGTATTTT | CASSSLAGGPSDTQYF
NA | 15 | TRBJ2-5 | NA | TRBV5-1 | TGCGCCAGCAGTGGGGGGGCGACCCCCCAAGAGACCCAGTACTTC | CASSGGATPQETQYF
NA | 15 | TRBJ2-1 | NA | TRBV2 | TGTGCCAGCAGTGCTGTACCGACTAGAGACAGTGAGCAGTTCTTC | CASSAVPTRDSEQFF
NA | 14 | TRBJ1-4 | TRBD1 | TRBV11-2 | TGTGCCAGCAGCTTAAGGACAGGCGGGGAAAAACTGTTTTTT | CASSLRTGGEKLFF
NA | 15 | TRBJ2-5 | NA | TRBV3-1/TRBV3-2 | TGTGCCAGCAGCCCATTCAAGGGGACAAAAAAGACCCAGTACTTC | CASSPFKGTKKTQYF
NA | 13 | TRBJ2-1 | NA | TRBV25-1 | TGTGCCAGCAGTAATCCAGGGCGGCATGAGCAGTTCTTC | CASSNPGRHEQFF
NA | 16 | TRBJ2-7 | TRBD1 | TRBV18 | TGTGCCAGCTCCTCCCGCGCAGGGGGCAAGGTCTACGAGCAGTACTTC | CASSSRAGGKVYEQYF
NA | 15 | TRBJ2-3 | TRBD2 | TRBV4-1 | TGCGCCAGCAGCCAAGATGGTAGCGGGACAGATACGCAGTATTTT | CASSQDGSGTDTQYF
NA | 13 | TRBJ2-7 | NA | TRBV15 | TGTGCCACCAGCAGACCCATGGGCGTAGAGCAGTACTTC | CATSRPMGVEQYF
NA | 15 | TRBJ2-1 | TRBD1 | TRBV5-4 | TGTGCCAGCAGCCCCCCGACAGGGGCACGGAATGAGCAGTTCTTC | CASSPPTGARNEQFF
once | 14 | TRBJ1-4 | NA | TRBV6-5 | TGTGCCAGCAGTTACACCCGAGGAAATGAAAAACTGTTTTTT | CASSYTRGNEKLFF
NA | 18 | TRBJ2-2 | NA | TRBV9 | TGTGCCAGCAGCCCCCTGGAGGGTGGGGCGGGGCACACCGGGGAGCTGTTTTTT | CASSPLEGGAGHTGELFF
few | 14 | TRBJ2-5 | NA | TRBV9 | TGTGCCAGCAGCGTAGGACTAGGCTTGGAGACCCAGTACTTC | CASSVGLGLETQYF
NA | 13 | TRBJ2-7 | TRBD2 | TRBV19 | TGTGCCAGTAGTACCCTAGCGGGGCACGAGCAGTACTTC | CASSTLAGHEQYF
NA | 16 | TRBJ2-7 | TRBD1 | TRBV2 | TGTGCCAGCAGTGAAGCTACGAGGGACAGGGGATACGAGCAGTACTTC | CASSEATRDRGYEQYF
NA | 17 | TRBJ2-6 | NA | TRBV19 | TGTGCCAGTAGTATCTCCCGACAGCTCTCTGGGGCCAACGTCCTGACTTTC | CASSISRQLSGANVLTF
once | 13 | TRBJ1-1 | NA | TRBV28 | TGTGCCAGCACCCCCCCCAGGGCGTTTGCAGCTTTCTTT | CASTPPRAFAAFF
NA | 11 | TRBJ1-1 | NA | TRBV20-1 | TGCAGTGCAAGACCAGGGACTGAAGCTTTCTTT | CSARPGTEAFF
once | 15 | TRBJ1-1 | TRBD1 | TRBV6-6 | TGTGCCAGCAGTTTCTCAACAGGGGGCAGGGCTGAAGCTTTCTTT | CASSFSTGGRAEAFF